The subject of this entry is one TCR beta chain. This clone's antigen is unknown. Base-call qualities are not available, and no considerably larger clone is one nucleotide away. The germline V gene specifies SQVTM as CDR1 and ANQGSEA as CDR2. A distance of 6 bases separates the germline ends of V and J, which lose 4 bases and 3 bases respectively. The CDR3, from cysteine to phenylalanine, totals 11 residues. Only the CDR3 part of the read is kept: 33 bases, read in frame from the first base. The data stem from a study of blood T cell repertoires in COVID-19 (dated by TCRdb to between 2020 and 2021). About the investigation overall: Samples covering the acute and convalescent phases of COVID-19 were provided by collaborators in the United States, Italy and Spain. The prospective study material was composed of cDNA or gDNA derived from T cells, B-cell-depleted T cells, or PBMCs. Subjects who had been exposed to COVID-19, were actively infected with it, or had recovered from it provided the deeply sampled blood TCRbeta repertoires that made up the dataset. The repertoires were made available in a free public database intended to serve as a resource for research on the immune response to SARS-CoV-2. Samples were obtained from the ongoing ImmuneRACE study (first 160 participants) and from 1,000 to 1,500 subjects provided by 6 global collaborators. A de-identified subject ID, COVID-19 status, age in years and sex were almost always included in the sample metadata. Where available, HLA class I and class II types were taken from metadata supplied by the sample provider and were not determined by assay-based typing.

The immunoSEQ Assay, a bias-controlled multiplex PCR, was used to amplify TCRbeta CDR3 regions from genomic DNA. The study's processing was this. Nucleated cell counts per sample were estimated from amplification of reference gene primers within the assay. To quantify the absolute abundance of each unique TCRbeta CDR3 rearrangement, sequence reads were collapsed and filtered. For each sample, productive Simpson clonality was calculated as the square root of Simpson's diversity index across productive rearrangements. Entries here come from immuneACCESS through TCRdb and include only in-frame sequences with V and J called. Some clones fail to appear in such tables; in the studies checked, an unresolved V gene covers under half of the shortfall, and the cause of the remainder is unknown. The V and J calls and clone size are taken from that table; D and trimming were inferred from the DNA. The table for this sample lists approximately 170,000 clones; around nine tenths of them were counted only once. The top ten hold 3% to 4.5% of the sample.

Summary of the overall study and its limitations: How much clinical and demographic metadata was included differed by source and by participant, and the metadata was provided uncurated.

The collaborating institutions used their own protocols to collect whole blood in K2EDTA tubes. For TCRbeta analysis, collaborators shipped samples as frozen whole blood, isolated PBMCs, or DNA extracted from either of those sample types. Here the chain combines TRBV29-1 and TRBJ1-1; no D segment can be confidently identified. The sequenced material came from peripheral blood. This TCR came from a man aged 18 to 30 with active or convalescent COVID-19. The DNA reads as follows: TGCAGCGTTGGGGCAGACACTGAAGCTTTCTTT. This sequence encodes CSVGADTEAFF.